The sequence of this T cell receptor beta chain was determined in a study of T cells in localized non-small cell lung cancer. Study-level points and caveats: Maximal T cell clonality occurred in uninvolved adjacent lung, with tumor ranking below it. A median of about 60 of the top 100 tumor clones appeared in adjacent lung, which was paired and uninvolved. Overall survival was longer when the density of T cells in the blood was higher. The study sequenced only one region of the tumor. As a result, intratumor heterogeneity could not be excluded and remains possible.

The CDR3 is 13 residues long. From germline, CDR1 is SGHTA and CDR2 FQGTGA. V was cut by 4 bases and J by 9 bases, with 13 bases left in between. Comments on this clone: Its specificity is not known.

The protocol was immunoSEQ multiplex PCR, while the TCRdb copy is restricted to in-frame clones and leaves out a portion. The table lists tens of thousands of clones, 88% of them singletons. The sequenced sample was peripheral blood, obtained before any cancer treatment. V gene TRBV7-3 combines with J gene TRBJ2-1; a possible D gene is TRBD2 (6 bases). The origin of this receptor is a woman between 35 and 70 years old with stage I squamous cell lung carcinoma. The CDR3 here is CASSSTGGSEQFF. The CDR3 DNA reads TGTGCCAGCAGCTCTACAGGAGGGAGTGAGCAGTTCTTC.